A single sample is the source of the 30 T cell receptor beta chains below, sequenced in a study of beta chain features in type 1 diabetes. cDNA synthesis used the whole RNA isolate, giving expressed TCRB sequences. The method was immunoSEQ multiplex PCR; TCRdb's version includes in-frame clones alone and lacks a portion of them. There are 110,000 or so clones in the sample; approximately 37% occur only once, and approximately 0.065% lies in the top ten. The source material was stem cell memory CD4+ T cells from blood. Receptor source: a young woman in good health.

This clone showed up just a few times. This rearrangement joins TRBV7-8 to TRBJ1-5, with 7 bases aligning to TRBD1. CDR3 length: 13 amino acids. V shed 4 bases and J 5 bases; nucleotides not matched to a gene: 2. Germline V gives CDR1 SGHVS, CDR2 FQNEAQ. The CDR3 loop reads CASSSDRDQPQHF. The CDR3 DNA reads as TGTGCCAGCAGCTCCGACAGGGATCAGCCCCAGCATTTT.

This clone was seen only once. The chain joins TRBV4-3 to TRBJ2-1, with TRBD2 identical over 10 bases. In germline, CDR1 is LGHNA, CDR2 YSLEER. The length of the CDR3 is 19 residues. With 4 bases clipped from V and 6 bases from J, the junction kept 18 bases outside the gene matches. The DNA for the CDR3 is TGCGCCAGCAGCCCCCATGGAGCAGCGGGACTAGCGCGGCCCAATGAGCAGTTCTTC. Translation gives CASSPHGAAGLARPNEQFF.

The rearrangement uses TRBV7-9 and TRBJ2-5; D gene uncertain. V was clipped by 8 bases and J by 5 bases, with 6 bases between them. CDR3 length equals 10 residues. Per the germline V gene, CDR1 is SEHNR and CDR2 is FQNEAQ (reference sequence). CDR3 nucleotides: TGTGCCAGCGGCAGGGAGACCCAGTACTTC. Protein sequence: CASGRETQYF.

V is TRBV2 and J is TRBJ1-2; the D is unclear. The CDR3 has 12 residues. Trimming removed 8 bases at V and 2 bases at J, with 9 bases between. The germline V gene encodes CDR1 SNHLY and CDR2 FYNNEI. In DNA, the CDR3 is TGTGCCAGCTCGGAGATGAACTATGGCTACACCTTC. As protein: CASSEMNYGYTF.

The J gene is TRBJ1-1, the V gene TRBV5-1; 8 nucleotides line up with TRBD1. Germline values: CDR1 SGHRS, CDR2 YFSETQ. After removal of 2 bases from V and 2 bases from J, the junction contained 11 bases not matched to a gene. This CDR3 region has 17 residues. The CDR3 sequence: CASSLSGLDRVNTEAFF. As DNA, the CDR3 is TGCGCCAGCAGCTTATCCGGTCTGGACAGGGTTAACACTGAAGCTTTCTTT.

DNA of the CDR3: TGTGCCAGCAGCCAAGATCGAACTAGCGGGATCGTCTCCTACAATGAGCAGTTCTTC. As protein: CASSQDRTSGIVSYNEQFF. V and J are TRBV14 and TRBJ2-1, with 10 nucleotides matching TRBD2. CDR1 and CDR2 (germline): SGHDN, FVKESK. The CDR3 extends over 19 amino acids. V lost 0 bases, J lost 0 bases, and 8 bases stayed unmatched.

In this sample, this clone turned up a few times. The chain is built from TRBV7-9 and TRBJ1-4; D is uncertain. The germline CDR1 and CDR2 sequences are SEHNR and FQNEAQ (reference sequence). The V and J ends lost 4 bases and 4 bases respectively, with 13 bases between them. CDR3 length: 15 amino acids. CDR3 DNA sequence: TGTGCCAGCAGCTCTACTAGGATCAATAATGAAAAACTGTTTTTT. It specifies CASSSTRINNEKLFF.

The chain joins TRBV28 to TRBJ1-5; no clear D. Trimming stripped 5 bases from V and 7 bases from J, with 15 bases between. The length of the CDR3 is 14 residues. Germline V CDR1 and CDR2: MDHEN, SYDVKM. CDR3 nucleotide sequence: TGTGCCAGCAGTCCCGACCGTTTCGGGCAGCCCCAGCATTTT. This encodes CASSPDRFGQPQHF.

The chain has TRBV29-1 and TRBJ2-7, with a weak D call TRBD2 (5 bases). The CDR3 contains 11 residues. Trimming took off 4 bases at V and 8 bases at J, with 12 bases between the two ends. CDR1 SQVTM and CDR2 ANQGSEA come from the germline V gene. CDR3 DNA sequence: TGCAGCGTTGGGGAGCGGACGAAGCAGTACTTC. Translation gives CSVGERTKQYF.

This chain joins TRBV7-2 and TRBJ2-1; 9 bases map to TRBD2. This CDR3 contains 12 residues. The V gene end was trimmed by 3 bases and the J gene end by 16 bases; junction bases not matched to a gene: 7. Germline V gene data show CDR1 as SGHTA and CDR2 as FQGNSA. CDR3 in DNA: TGTGCCAGCAGCTTCCTAGCGGGAAAAGGTTTCTTC. Protein product: CASSFLAGKGFF.

This clone was seen more than once but under ten times. This chain links TRBV5-1 with TRBJ2-1; maybe TRBD1 (5 bases). V was trimmed by 0 bases and J by 4 bases, leaving 8 bases between them. The CDR3 contains 14 residues. In germline, CDR1 is SGHRS, CDR2 YFSETQ. The CDR3 bases are TGCGCCAGCAGCTTGGAGACAGTTTACAATGAGCAGTTCTTC. Translation: CASSLETVYNEQFF. The whole variable domain, filled in from reference TRBV5-1 and TRBJ2-1, reads KAGVTQTPRYLIKTRGQQVTLSCSPISGHRSVSWYQQTPGQGLQFLFEYFSETQRNKGNFPGRFSGRQFSNSRSEMNVSTLELGDSALYLCASSLETVYNEQFFGPGTRLTVL.

The chain employs TRBV5-1 and TRBJ2-7, with D possibly matching TRBD1 (6 bases). Between the trimmed V and J ends, which lost 2 bases and 4 bases, there was a span of 13 bases. Germline V CDR1 and CDR2: SGHRS, YFSETQ. The length of the CDR3 is 14 residues. The CDR3 nucleotides read TGCGCCAGCAGCTTCTTAACAGGGCCTTACGAGCAGTACTTC. The encoded protein is CASSFLTGPYEQYF. The full variable domain, rest sourced from reference TRBV5-1 and TRBJ2-7, is KAGVTQTPRYLIKTRGQQVTLSCSPISGHRSVSWYQQTPGQGLQFLFEYFSETQRNKGNFPGRFSGRQFSNSRSEMNVSTLELGDSALYLCASSFLTGPYEQYFGPGTRLTVT.

The gene calls are TRBV28 and TRBJ1-2, with D perhaps matching TRBD1 (6 bases). The germline V and J ends were trimmed by 8 bases and 9 bases, with 13 bases remaining between them. The CDR3 consists of 11 residues. From germline, CDR1 is MDHEN and CDR2 SYDVKM. CDR3 in DNA: TGTGCCAGCGACAAAACAGGGAGCTACACCTTC. Translated, it gives CASDKTGSYTF.

The CDR3 here is CASSPSDRALYGYTF. CDR3 coding DNA: TGTGCCAGCTCACCATCCGACAGGGCACTCTATGGCTACACCTTC. This chain uses TRBV18 with TRBJ1-2; 7 bases map to TRBD1. J lost 4 bases, V lost 2 bases, and 7 bases had no gene match. The CDR3 spans 15 residues. Germline V CDR1 and CDR2: KGHSH, LQKENI.

The chain is built from TRBV7-9 and TRBJ2-7; no clear D gene. CDR1 and CDR2 (germline): SEHNR, FQNEAQ (reference sequence). CDR3 length: 17 residues. The germline V and J ends were trimmed by 5 bases and 3 bases, with 23 bases remaining between them. The DNA of the CDR3 is TGTGCCAGCAGCCCCCCCCTGAGGCTCTCCGGATTCTACGAGCAGTACTTC. Residues: CASSPPLRLSGFYEQYF.

V usage is TRBV19 and J usage is TRBJ2-7; 9 nucleotides line up with TRBD1. From germline, CDR1 is LNHDA and CDR2 SQIVND (reference sequence). After removal of 6 bases from V and 5 bases from J, the junction contained 5 bases not matched to a gene. The CDR3 totals 13 residues. Here the CDR3 DNA reads TGTGCCAGTAGCCGGGACAGGGTAAACGAGCAGTACTTC. Protein product: CASSRDRVNEQYF.

V gene TRBV5-6 combines with J gene TRBJ2-1; D gene uncertain. Trimming removed 0 bases from V and 0 bases from J, with 7 bases in between. In germline, CDR1 is SGHDT, CDR2 YYEEEE. The CDR3 covers 15 residues. The CDR3 nucleotides read TGTGCCAGCAGCTTGGTCGGTAGCTCCTACAATGAGCAGTTCTTC. Residues: CASSLVGSSYNEQFF.

The chain combines TRBV29-1 with TRBJ1-2; TRBD1 matches at 7 bases. V trimming: 0 bases; J trimming: 3 bases; junction bases outside the gene matches: 7. Germline lookup yields CDR1 SQVTM and CDR2 ANQGSEA. The CDR3 loop spans 15 amino acids. The CDR3 DNA follows: TGCAGCGTTGAAGATCTTGCACAGGGGCACTATGGCTACACCTTC. Translation: CSVEDLAQGHYGYTF.

CDR3 in amino acids: CASSLRGDTEAFF. CDR3 nucleotides: TGTGCCAGCAGCTTACGCGGGGACACTGAAGCTTTCTTT. This chain uses TRBV13 with TRBJ1-1; D gene ambiguous. The CDR3 is 13 amino acids. Per germline, CDR1 PRHDT and CDR2 FYEKMQ (reference sequence). The V end was cut by 2 bases, the J end by 3 bases, with 7 bases between. The full variable domain, in which reference TRBV13 and TRBJ1-1 provide the parts outside the CDR3, is AAGVIQSPRHLIKEKRETATLKCYPIPRHDTVYWYQQGPGQDPQFLISFYEKMQSDKGSIPDRFSAQQFSDYHSELNMSSLELGDSALYFCASSLRGDTEAFFGQGTRLTVV.

This clone showed up just a few times. V gene TRBV29-1 combines with J gene TRBJ1-1; TRBD1 agrees at 8 bases. V shed 7 bases and J 7 bases; nucleotides not matched to a gene: 11. Germline V gene data show CDR1 as SQVTM and CDR2 as ANQGSEA. This CDR3 contains 13 residues. CDR3 DNA: TGCAGCGCCAACCCCTACAGGGGGAGTGAAGCTTTCTTT. Its protein is CSANPYRGSEAFF.

The chain links TRBV21-1 to TRBJ2-3; TRBD2 is the table's D call and was not checked against the DNA. TRBV21-1 is noted as a pseudogene. The CDR3 is 14 amino acids. The CDR3 DNA sequence: TGTGCCAGCAGTCGCGGAGCTAGCACAGATACGCAGTATTTT. It is translated as CASSRGASTDTQYF.

The chain has TRBV6-6 and TRBJ1-1; 8 nucleotides agree with TRBD1. The CDR3 consists of 13 residues. V trimming: 5 bases; J trimming: 4 bases; junction bases outside the gene matches: 3. The germline V gene encodes CDR1 MNHNY and CDR2 SVGAGI (reference sequence). The CDR3 here is CASSTTGGTEAFF. The CDR3 DNA reads as TGTGCCAGCAGTACTACAGGGGGCACTGAAGCTTTCTTT.

V usage is TRBV5-4 and J usage is TRBJ2-7; TRBD2 matches 10 bases. Germline V gene lookup returns CDR1 SGHNT and CDR2 YYREEE (reference sequence). V was pared by 4 bases and J by 2 bases, with 9 bases of the junction left unmatched. This CDR3 comprises 16 residues. DNA of the CDR3: TGTGCCAGCAGCCCGGATCTGGGACTAGCGACCTACGAGCAGTACTTC. Its translation is CASSPDLGLATYEQYF.

The V call is TRBV7-9, the J call TRBJ2-1, with 8 nucleotides matching TRBD1. J was trimmed by 8 bases and V by 4 bases; bases with no gene match: 10. The germline CDR1 and CDR2 sequences are SEHNR and FQNEAQ (reference sequence). The CDR3 loop spans 15 amino acids. This CDR3 is CASSSVPGQVYEQFF. CDR3 sequence (DNA): TGTGCCAGCAGCTCCGTACCGGGACAGGTTTATGAGCAGTTCTTC.

The rearrangement uses TRBV5-1 and TRBJ1-1; D is ambiguous. CDR3 length: 13 residues. Germline V gives CDR1 SGHRS, CDR2 YFSETQ. Trimming left V 2 bases short and J 8 bases short, with 13 bases between. CDR3 in amino acids: CASSFQEIGEAFF. The CDR3 region has the DNA TGCGCCAGCAGCTTCCAGGAAATTGGGGAAGCTTTCTTT.

Only a few counts were recorded for this clone. V gene TRBV5-1 combines with J gene TRBJ2-7; D possibly corresponds to TRBD1 (5 bases). The V end was cut by 3 bases, the J end by 0 bases, with 10 bases between. This CDR3 region has 14 residues. CDR1 and CDR2 from the germline V gene are SGHRS and YFSETQ. The CDR3 DNA reads TGCGCCAGCAGCTCCTTGGACAACTCCTACGAGCAGTACTTC. Residues: CASSSLDNSYEQYF.

The chain uses TRBV27 and TRBJ2-7, with D possibly being TRBD1 (6 bases). CDR1 and CDR2 from the germline V gene are MNHEY and SMNVEV (reference sequence). Deletions cut 8 bases from V and 6 bases from J, with 17 bases between. The CDR3 extends over 13 amino acids. The CDR3 nucleotides read TGTGCCAGCCGTACTAGTTTGACAGGCGAGCAGTACTTC. Translated: CASRTSLTGEQYF.

The V gene is TRBV2, the J gene TRBJ2-1, with D possibly TRBD2 on 6 matching bases. Trimming cost V 7 bases and J 3 bases, with 7 bases left between them. Germline V gene data show CDR1 as SNHLY and CDR2 as FYNNEI. The CDR3 loop spans 12 amino acids. The CDR3 sequence is CASTGSYNEQFF. The CDR3 DNA sequence: TGTGCCAGCACCGGGAGCTACAATGAGCAGTTCTTC.

Here the CDR3 reads CASSLTGGYGYTF. CDR3 nucleotides: TGTGCCAGCAGTTTGACAGGGGGCTATGGCTACACCTTC. The chain links TRBV27 to TRBJ1-2; 9 bases are a match to TRBD1. From germline, CDR1 is MNHEY and CDR2 SMNVEV (reference sequence). This CDR3 contains 13 residues. V shed 3 bases, J shed 4 bases, and the junction held 0 bases outside the gene matches.

On this clone itself: One end of the junction varies from germline; a read error may be responsible. The chain uses TRBV10-3 and TRBJ1-2, with TRBD1 as a possible D gene (6 bases). Germline-derived CDR1 and CDR2 are ENHRY and SYGVKD. The CDR3 loop spans 13 amino acids. The CDR3 here is CAIRDDRTYGYTF. Written as DNA, the CDR3 is TGTGCCATCCGTGACGACAGGACCTATGGCTACACCTTC.